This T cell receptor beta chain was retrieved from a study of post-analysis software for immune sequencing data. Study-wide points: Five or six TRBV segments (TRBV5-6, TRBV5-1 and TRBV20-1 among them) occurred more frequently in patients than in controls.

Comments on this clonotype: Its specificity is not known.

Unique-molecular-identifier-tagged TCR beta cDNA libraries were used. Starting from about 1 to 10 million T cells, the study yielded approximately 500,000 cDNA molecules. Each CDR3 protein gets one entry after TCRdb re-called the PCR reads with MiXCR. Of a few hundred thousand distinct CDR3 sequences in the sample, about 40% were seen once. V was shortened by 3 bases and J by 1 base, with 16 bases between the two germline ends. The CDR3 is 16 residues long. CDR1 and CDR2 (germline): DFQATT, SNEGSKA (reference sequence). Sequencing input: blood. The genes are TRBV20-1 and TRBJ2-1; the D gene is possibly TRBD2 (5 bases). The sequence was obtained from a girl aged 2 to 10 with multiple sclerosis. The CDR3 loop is CSARLSGYRSYNEQFF. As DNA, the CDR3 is TGCAGTGCTAGGCTCTCGGGATATCGTTCCTACAATGAGCAGTTCTTC.